One and the same sample provided the 23 T cell receptor beta chains below, sequenced in a study of human T cells and chemical hapten exposure. Time point reported: patch test 2, 6 weeks after DPC sensitization. Treatment noted: therapeutic diphenylcyclopropenone sensitization with weekly scalp DPC. TCRdb independently ran MiXCR on the RACE reads; one entry per CDR3 protein. The data contain some 99,000 distinct CDR3 sequences, 9.2% of them singletons. The starting material was whole blood, obtained in connection with sensitization to the hapten diphenylcyclopropenone (DPC). All receptors come from a woman in her thirties or forties with alopecia areata. Some clones in this sample may be carry-over from other donors' samples.

The V gene is TRBV28, the J gene TRBJ2-7, with D unclear. V was pared by 3 bases and J by 3 bases, with 12 bases between. The CDR3 sequence is 14 residues long. Germline-derived CDR1 and CDR2 are MDHEN and SYDVKM. CDR3 nucleotides: TGTGCCAGCAGTTTGAGGCACGAGCTCTACGAGCAGTACTTC. This gives the protein CASSLRHELYEQYF. Full variable domain (remainder filled in from reference TRBV28 and TRBJ2-7): DVKVTQSSRYLVKRTGEKVFLECVQDMDHENMFWYRQDPGLGLRLIYFSYDVKMKEKGDIPEGYSVSREKKERFSLILESASTNQTSMYLCASSLRHELYEQYFGPGTRLTVT.

This clonotype was observed at least ten times. This rearrangement joins TRBV10-3 to TRBJ2-3; 7 bases line up with TRBD2. From germline, CDR1 is ENHRY and CDR2 SYGVKD. This CDR3 has 18 amino acids. Unmatched junction bases numbered 9, after V lost 0 bases and J lost 0 bases. Here the CDR3 DNA reads TGTGCCATCAGTGAGTCGTGGGCTAGCGGCGCTAGCACAGATACGCAGTATTTT. This codes for CAISESWASGASTDTQYF.

This clonotype was found a few times. DNA of the CDR3: TGCAGTGCTAGACCGAGAACAGAGAACCCGATCGTGGCTTTCTTT. Translation: CSARPRTENPIVAFF. The J gene is TRBJ1-1, the V gene TRBV20-1; D gene ambiguous. Germline values: CDR1 DFQATT, CDR2 SNEGSKA (reference sequence). This CDR3 region has 15 residues. Trimming pared 2 bases from V and 11 bases from J, leaving 24 bases between.

The chain is built from TRBV5-4 and TRBJ2-1, with TRBD1 identical over 9 bases. Germline lookup yields CDR1 SGHNT and CDR2 YYREEE (reference sequence). V was clipped by 0 bases and J by 9 bases; unmatched bases: 4. The CDR3 extends over 14 amino acids. The DNA for the CDR3 is TGTGCCAGCAGCTTGGGGGGACAGGGCAGTGAGCAGTTCTTC. Residues: CASSLGGQGSEQFF.

This clonotype came up a few times. The rearrangement uses TRBV7-9 and TRBJ1-4; the match to TRBD1 covers 11 bases. V was pared by 5 bases and J by 5 bases, with 4 bases of the junction left unmatched. CDR3 length: 15 residues. From germline, CDR1 is SEHNR and CDR2 FQNEAQ (reference sequence). The chain's CDR3 is CASSLGTGGNEKLFF. Written as DNA, the CDR3 is TGTGCCAGCAGCCTCGGGACAGGGGGGAATGAAAAACTGTTTTTT.

This clonotype was observed a handful of times. The chain carries TRBV6-5 and TRBJ1-5, with 7 bases matching TRBD1. The V gene end was trimmed by 2 bases and the J gene end by 4 bases; junction bases not matched to a gene: 5. The CDR3 has 15 residues. Germline V gene data show CDR1 as MNHEY and CDR2 as SVGAGI. For the CDR3, the DNA is TGTGCCAGCAGTTACAGAGGGGACAGTAATCAGCCCCAGCATTTT. As protein: CASSYRGDSNQPQHF.

This clonotype was picked up many times. The genes are TRBV9 and TRBJ2-5, with 10 bases lining up with TRBD2. The length of the CDR3 is 16 residues. Per the germline V gene, CDR1 is SGDLS and CDR2 is YYNGEE. V shed 0 bases, J shed 4 bases, and the junction held 6 bases outside the gene matches. In DNA form, the CDR3 reads TGTGCCAGCAGCGTAGTGAGCGGGGGGGCCGCAGAGACCCAGTACTTC. It is translated as CASSVVSGGAAETQYF.

This clonotype was seen only a few times. The chain uses TRBV29-1 and TRBJ1-4, with unresolved D. The germline CDR1 and CDR2 sequences are SQVTM and ANQGSEA. V lost 0 bases, J lost 12 bases, and 11 bases lay in between. The CDR3 has 12 residues. CDR3 nucleotides: TGCAGCGTTGAAGATCCCTCCCGGGAACTGTTTTTT. Amino acids: CSVEDPSRELFF.

This clonotype was observed many times. This sequence joins TRBV24-1 and TRBJ2-6, with D possibly called TRBD1 or TRBD2 (6 bases each). Trimming shortened V by 4 bases and J by 2 bases, and 23 bases separated the two germline ends. Germline loops: CDR1 KGHDR, CDR2 SFDVKD. This CDR3 comprises 20 residues. The CDR3 region has the DNA TGTGCCACCAGTGAGCCGTCGGTGTCGGGGGCAACCCCTGGGGCCAACGTCCTGACTTTC. Translated: CATSEPSVSGATPGANVLTF.

This clonotype was detected many times. One junction end disagrees with the germline gene, perhaps due to a read error. The chain combines TRBV4-3 with TRBJ2-1; 10 positions agree with TRBD1. CDR1 and CDR2 (germline): LGHNA, YSLEER. CDR3 size: 15 residues. The CDR3 loop reads CDSSLRQGAQNEQFF. CDR3 DNA: TGCGACAGCAGCCTAAGACAGGGGGCGCAAAATGAGCAGTTCTTC.

At least ten counts were recorded for this clonotype. The chain carries TRBV25-1 and TRBJ1-2, with 7 bases matching TRBD1. The germline V gene has CDR1 MGHDK and CDR2 SYGVNS. The V and J ends lost 3 bases and 8 bases, in that order; junction bases with no gene match: 12. The CDR3 has 15 amino acids. The CDR3 region is CASSDPTTGAGGYTF. DNA of the CDR3: TGTGCCAGCAGTGACCCAACAACAGGGGCAGGGGGCTACACCTTC.

At least ten counts were recorded for this clonotype. The chain has TRBV19 and TRBJ1-1; D not certain. Germline V CDR1 and CDR2: LNHDA, SQIVND (reference sequence). V was cut by 6 bases and J by 3 bases, with 17 bases left in between. The CDR3 runs 15 residues. This chain's CDR3 is CASRPYGTGDTEAFF. The CDR3 nucleotides read TGTGCCAGTAGGCCGTATGGTACGGGAGACACTGAAGCTTTCTTT.

This chain links TRBV29-1 with TRBJ2-5, with 7 bases identical to TRBD2. The J segment lost 5 bases and the V segment lost 1 base, leaving 10 bases of the junction unmatched. The germline CDR1 and CDR2 sequences are SQVTM and ANQGSEA. The CDR3 runs 15 residues. In DNA, the CDR3 is TGCAGCGTTGAAGTTACCAGACTAGCAGGGGAGACCCAGTACTTC. The encoded protein is CSVEVTRLAGETQYF.

The chain uses TRBV6-2 or TRBV6-3 and TRBJ1-3; TRBD1 matches 8 bases. Germline V gene data show CDR1 as MNHEY and CDR2 as SVGEGT. V was pared by 5 bases and J by 8 bases, with 14 bases of the junction left unmatched. CDR3 size: 16 residues. This CDR3 reads CASSDRDRSSGDTIYF. Written as DNA, the CDR3 is TGTGCCAGCAGTGACCGGGACAGGAGTAGCGGGGACACCATATATTTT.

This clonotype has a count of ten or more. The chain recombines TRBV7-8 with TRBJ1-4; D gene unclear. The CDR3 runs to 15 residues. Germline values: CDR1 SGHVS, CDR2 FQNEAQ. The V and J ends lost 11 bases and 0 bases respectively, with 16 bases between them. The CDR3 nucleotides read TGTGCCGTTAAGAGGGTTTTCGCAACTAATGAAAAACTGTTTTTT. Translation gives CAVKRVFATNEKLFF.

This clonotype has only a few counts. The chain couples TRBV7-8 to TRBJ2-3; the match to TRBD2 covers 14 bases. V was clipped by 0 bases and J by 4 bases; unmatched bases: 12. Germline CDR1 is SGHVS and CDR2 is FQNEAQ. This CDR3 region has 20 residues. Written as DNA, the CDR3 is TGTGCCAGCAGCTTAGCCGTGACTAGCGGGGGGGCCGTCACGCCAGATACGCAGTATTTT. Translated: CASSLAVTSGGAVTPDTQYF.

Many counts were recorded for this clonotype. The chain has TRBV7-2 and TRBJ1-1, with 11 bases lining up with TRBD1. CDR3 length equals 17 residues. The junction had 11 bases not matched to a gene; V was cut back by 4 bases and J by 4 bases. Looked up from germline, CDR1 is SGHTA and CDR2 is FQGNSA. The CDR3 sequence: CASSSQGQGAEGTEAFF. CDR3 DNA: TGTGCCAGCAGCTCCCAAGGACAGGGGGCGGAGGGCACTGAAGCTTTCTTT.

V is TRBV29-1 and J is TRBJ1-2, with a weak D call TRBD1 (5 bases). Germline CDR1 SQVTM, CDR2 ANQGSEA. V lost 3 bases and J 6 bases, leaving 11 bases between the germline ends. There are 12 residues in the CDR3. CDR3 sequence (DNA): TGCAGCGTTGATACTAGGGACGATGGCTACACCTTC. This translates into CSVDTRDDGYTF.

This clonotype was detected ten times or more. In nucleotides, the CDR3 is TGCAGTGCTAGAGATAGAAGATTCAGCTCTGGGGCCAACGTCCTGACTTTC. Its protein product is CSARDRRFSSGANVLTF. J is TRBJ2-6 and V is TRBV20-1; the D is unclear. The CDR3 contains 17 residues. Germline-derived CDR1 and CDR2 are DFQATT and SNEGSKA (reference sequence). V lost 0 bases, J lost 0 bases, and 12 bases lay in between.

This clonotype was picked up many times. The rearrangement joins TRBV14 to TRBJ2-1; D remains unclear. V was clipped by 6 bases and J by 7 bases, with 7 bases between them. In germline, CDR1 is SGHDN, CDR2 FVKESK. The CDR3 is made up of 11 amino acids. In nucleotides, the CDR3 is TGTGCCAGCAGATTGGAAAATGAGCAGTTCTTC. Residues: CASRLENEQFF.

The chain uses TRBV24-1 and TRBJ2-3; 11 nucleotides agree with TRBD2. Per the germline V gene, CDR1 is KGHDR and CDR2 is SFDVKD. Trimming cost V 5 bases and J 6 bases; bases outside gene matches: 3. The CDR3 covers 14 residues. The CDR3 region is CATSVAGGPDTQYF. CDR3 nucleotides: TGTGCCACCAGTGTAGCGGGGGGGCCCGATACGCAGTATTTT.

There are a few counts of this clonotype. The chain uses TRBV20-1 and TRBJ1-4, with D uncertain. Germline lookup yields CDR1 DFQATT and CDR2 SNEGSKA (reference sequence). CDR3 length: 15 amino acids. The ends were cut back, 1 base at V and 7 bases at J, with 16 bases in the middle. Here the CDR3 reads CSARVTGGEGEKLFF. In nucleotides, the CDR3 is TGCAGTGCTAGAGTGACGGGAGGCGAGGGTGAAAAACTGTTTTTT.

This clonotype has just a few counts. The DNA for the CDR3 is TGTGCCAGCAGCCAGGGGATCGGGGGTATCACCTACAATGAGCAGTTCTTC. Protein product: CASSQGIGGITYNEQFF. The rearrangement uses TRBV3-1 and TRBJ2-1, with a weak D call TRBD2 (6 bases). Between the trimmed V and J ends, which lost 3 bases and 2 bases, there was a span of 17 bases. The CDR3 runs 17 residues. Germline CDR1 is LGHDT and CDR2 is YNNKEL (reference sequence).